This section outlines one TCR beta chain sequence together with its context. In the source study's methods: How many nucleated cells were present was estimated from reference gene primer amplification. Measured with immunoSEQ multiplex PCR; TCRdb has only the in-frame clones, and not every one. V, J and clone size derive from that table, while D and trimming were established from the DNA sequence. The sample yields tens of thousands of clones, 85% seen once. The junction had 8 bases not matched to a gene; V was cut back by 0 bases and J by 3 bases. The CDR3 extends over 17 amino acids. Germline assignment: CDR1 SGHRS and CDR2 YFSETQ. The data originate from a study of blood T cell repertoires in COVID-19. Across the whole study: Acute and convalescent COVID-19 samples came from the United States, Italy and Spain.

Sequenced input: peripheral blood. This receptor was taken from a human donor in a cohort sampled during active COVID-19. J is TRBJ2-1 and V is TRBV5-1; 8 bases line up with TRBD2. This CDR3 reads CASSLGISGAFYNEQFF. CDR3 nucleotides: TGCGCCAGCAGCTTGGGAATTAGCGGGGCCTTCTACAATGAGCAGTTCTTC.